The 20 T cell receptor beta chains presented below share a single source sample, sequenced in a study of tumor and adjacent non-tumor tissue in lung cancer (dated by TCRdb to 2017 to 2018). Bulk unsorted tissue served as the source for RNA extraction, and RNA quality was assessed using a NanoDrop ND-1000 and an Agilent 2100. Normal lung samples were distant non-tumor tissue taken more than 3 cm from the tumor edge. The library was produced with multiplex PCR. This sample was sequenced with an Illumina HiSeq 2500. Following protocols modified from ARM-PCR, the researchers constructed TCRbeta libraries through three rounds of nested PCR with primers (Table S4). TCRdb trimmed the raw reads at Q25, called clones with MiXCR and kept productive beta chains. Merged by CDR3 protein, the rows form single entries marked with the most common genes and DNA. Present in this sample are tens of thousands of distinct CDR3 sequences, 70% to 80% of which were seen just once. Over 20% of the sample rests with the top ten.

The sequencing sample was made of distant non-tumor lung tissue. The receptors here all came from a woman aged 55-69 years with non-small cell lung cancer.

For this clonotype: A much larger clone differs from this one at a single base, so this may be a read error. The gene calls are TRBV30 and TRBJ1-5, with TRBD1 matching over 8 bases. Per the germline V gene, CDR1 is GTSNPN and CDR2 is SVGIG (reference sequence). The CDR3 totals 13 residues. In nucleotides, the CDR3 is TGTGCCTGGTCGAGACAGGGGAATCAGTCCCAGCATTTT. Its translation is CAWSRQGNQSQHF.

This sequence joins TRBV29-1 and TRBJ2-3, with D unresolved. Trimming removed 6 bases at V and 4 bases at J, with 17 bases between. CDR1 is SQVTM and CDR2 is ANQGSEA in the germline V gene. The CDR3 runs 14 residues. Written as DNA, the CDR3 is TGCAGCGTGGCCGAGACAACCCCCGCAGATACGCAGTATTTT. It yields the protein CSVAETTPADTQYF.

The genes are TRBV20-1 and TRBJ2-3; 9 nucleotides match TRBD2. Germline CDR1 DFQATT, CDR2 SNEGSKA (reference sequence). The CDR3 loop spans 15 amino acids. The CDR3 protein is CRPSPASGITDIQYF. The CDR3 DNA reads as TGCAGGCCAAGTCCTGCTAGCGGGATCACAGATATACAGTATTTT.

V gene TRBV6-2 or TRBV6-3 combines with J gene TRBJ2-7, with D perhaps matching TRBD2 (5 bases). V lost 7 bases, J lost 5 bases, and 24 bases lay in between. Germline V gene sequence: CDR1 MNHEY, CDR2 SVGEGT. This CDR3 contains 16 residues. The CDR3 DNA reads as TGTGCCAGCATCAGCCGGAAGACGACGGGGTTTCACGAGCAGTACTTC. Amino acids: CASISRKTTGFHEQYF.

V is TRBV7-8 and J is TRBJ2-1; possibly TRBD2 for D (6 bases). Per germline, CDR1 SGHVS and CDR2 FQNEAQ. Trimming cost V 5 bases and J 8 bases, with 19 bases left between them. The length of the CDR3 is 15 residues. This CDR3 is CASSASTGAYDEQFF. The CDR3 DNA reads TGTGCCAGCAGCGCCTCGACGGGAGCATACGATGAGCAGTTCTTC.

Note on this clonotype: Since no conserved phenylalanine or tryptophan closes the CDR3, a read error is the likely cause. The DNA is omitted, as the CDR3 cannot be located on it reliably, and the CDR3 follows TCRdb's listing. The J gene is TRBJ2-3, the V gene TRBV6-2 or TRBV6-3. A total of 15 residues make up the CDR3, ends included. Germline V gene lookup returns CDR1 MNHEY and CDR2 SVGEGT. The CDR3 sequence is CASSSRLDRTDTQCL.

Regarding this clonotype: At one of its ends the junction is not consistent with the germline gene, which may arise from a read error. This rearrangement joins TRBV5-6 to TRBJ2-1; D tentatively fits TRBD1 or TRBD2 (5 bases each). This CDR3 contains 15 residues. Germline CDR1 SGHDT, CDR2 YYEEEE. The CDR3 DNA reads TGTGTCAGCAGCTTGGGACGGGGTTCAAGGGATGAGCAGTTCTTC. Its protein is CVSSLGRGSRDEQFF.

On this clonotype: One end of the junction is discordant with germline, which a read error may explain. The J gene is TRBJ2-2, the V gene TRBV6-6; 7 nucleotides agree with TRBD2. The V gene's germline CDR1 is MNHNY and CDR2 SVGAGI (reference sequence). The CDR3 spans 19 residues. The CDR3 loop reads CVSSYGRVYRGGKGGGLFF. DNA of the CDR3: TGTGTCAGTAGTTACGGGAGAGTCTATCGTGGTGGGAAGGGCGGGGGGCTGTTTTTT.

This clonotype was seen only a few times. This may come from a read error, since a much larger clone is one base off. The chain joins TRBV5-4 to TRBJ2-1; D ambiguous. Germline CDR1 and CDR2: SGHNT and YYREEE (reference sequence). The CDR3 runs 15 residues. V was clipped by 1 base and J by 5 bases, with 13 bases between them. CDR3 protein: CASSLWQAPHNEQFF. In DNA form, the CDR3 reads TGTGCCAGCAGCTTGTGGCAGGCCCCCCACAATGAGCAGTTCTTC.

As to this clonotype: The conserved final phenylalanine or tryptophan is absent from the CDR3, which likely points to a read error. The chain carries TRBV11-1 and TRBJ2-1; maybe TRBD1 (5 bases). Germline-derived CDR1 and CDR2 are SGHAT and FQDESV (reference sequence). Between the trimmed V and J ends, which lost 0 bases and 9 bases, there was a span of 9 bases. The length of the CDR3 is 13 residues. The CDR3 DNA follows: TGTGCCAGCAGCTTAGCGACAGTGCCTGAGCAGTTCGTC. Its translation: CASSLATVPEQFV.

Details on this clonotype: The CDR3 carries no conserved terminal phenylalanine or tryptophan, so it likely arises from a read error. The J gene is TRBJ2-5, the V gene TRBV6-2 or TRBV6-3; D unresolved. CDR3 length: 13 residues. The germline V gene has CDR1 MNHEY and CDR2 SVGEGT. CDR3 region: CGGSYEIQETQYL. CDR3 bases: TGTGGCGGCAGTTACGAGATTCAAGAGACCCAGTACCTA.

Comment on this clonotype: A much larger clone sits a single nucleotide away, making a read error possible. The chain is built from TRBV11-2 and TRBJ1-4; no definite D call. The germline CDR1 and CDR2 sequences are SGHAT and FQNNGV. Trimming removed 1 base at V and 4 bases at J, with 13 bases between. The CDR3 totals 16 residues. CDR3 amino acids: CASSLVILGINEKLFF. The DNA of the CDR3 is TGTGCCAGCAGCTTAGTGATTTTAGGGATTAATGAAAAACTGTTTTTT.

By share, this clonotype ranks as medium-sized. The chain couples TRBV29-1 to TRBJ2-5, with 8 positions matching TRBD1. The CDR3 covers 15 residues. With 3 bases clipped from V and 2 bases from J, the junction kept 8 bases outside the gene matches. The germline CDR1 and CDR2 sequences are SQVTM and ANQGSEA. In DNA, the CDR3 is TGCAGCGTTGATTATGGGACAGGTCCTCAAGAGACCCAGTACTTC. Translation gives CSVDYGTGPQETQYF.

Relative to its sample, this clonotype is medium-sized. The V call is TRBV6-5, the J call TRBJ2-1; TRBD1 is a possible D gene (5 bases). V was pared by 4 bases and J by 0 bases, with 7 bases between. The CDR3 covers 14 residues. CDR1 is MNHEY and CDR2 is SVGAGI in the germline V gene. The CDR3 DNA sequence: TGTGCCAGCAGTTTCGACAGCTCCTACAATGAGCAGTTCTTC. Amino acids: CASSFDSSYNEQFF.

The sample holds one count of this clonotype. CDR3 loop: CSARHGIHYSYNKRFF. In DNA, the CDR3 is TGCAGTGCTAGACACGGGATTCACTACTCCTACAATAAGCGGTTCTTC. The J gene is TRBJ2-1, the V gene TRBV20-1, with TRBD2 as a possible D gene (5 bases). Germline lookup yields CDR1 DFQATT and CDR2 SNEGSKA (reference sequence). Trimming took off 2 bases at V and 15 bases at J, with 29 bases between the two ends. The CDR3 runs to 16 residues.

V is TRBV29-1 and J is TRBJ2-3, with D hard to call. The V end was cut by 7 bases, the J end by 6 bases, with 17 bases between. The V gene's germline CDR1 is SQVTM and CDR2 ANQGSEA. The CDR3 runs 13 residues. In DNA form, the CDR3 reads TGCAGCGGCCGGGTTGGTGACACGGATACGCAGTATTTT. It encodes CSGRVGDTDTQYF.

Worth noting for this clonotype: A read error is likely, as this CDR3 ends without the conserved phenylalanine or tryptophan. The V call is TRBV11-2, the J call TRBJ2-5; a possible D gene is TRBD1 (6 bases). This CDR3 comprises 14 residues. The germline gives CDR1 SGHAT, CDR2 FQNNGV. CDR3 coding DNA: TGTGCGAGCAGTCCACAGGGTGGTCGAGAGACCCAGTACTCC. Translation: CASSPQGGRETQYS.

In regard to this clonotype: This is likely a read error, given that the CDR3 carries no conserved phenylalanine or tryptophan at its end. The chain couples TRBV29-1 to TRBJ2-3; D remains ambiguous. CDR1 is SQVTM, CDR2 ANQGSEA, per germline. The CDR3 is 12 amino acids. The CDR3 nucleotides are TGCGGCGTTACAGCGTTGGCAGATATGCAGTATCTT. Translation gives CGVTALADMQYL.

Concerning this clonotype: One junction end disagrees with the germline gene, perhaps due to a read error. The V and J genes are TRBV4-3 and TRBJ1-2; 9 bases agree with TRBD1. Germline-derived CDR1 and CDR2 are LGHNA and YSLEER. The CDR3 extends over 14 amino acids. The CDR3 DNA sequence: TGCTCCAGCAGCCAAAGCGGGACAGGGAGTGGCTACACCTTC. It yields the protein CSSSQSGTGSGYTF.

With regard to this clonotype: This is likely a read error, given that the CDR3 carries no conserved phenylalanine or tryptophan at its end. The V and J genes are TRBV6-2 or TRBV6-3 and TRBJ2-7, with a possible D match to TRBD2 (5 bases). The germline V and J ends were trimmed by 10 bases and 5 bases, with 27 bases remaining between them. CDR1 is MNHEY, CDR2 SVGEGT, per germline. This CDR3 contains 16 residues. The CDR3 sequence: CANITRKRTGFHEQYL. The CDR3 bases are TGTGCCAACATCACCCGGAAGAGAACGGGGTTTCACGAGCAGTACCTC.